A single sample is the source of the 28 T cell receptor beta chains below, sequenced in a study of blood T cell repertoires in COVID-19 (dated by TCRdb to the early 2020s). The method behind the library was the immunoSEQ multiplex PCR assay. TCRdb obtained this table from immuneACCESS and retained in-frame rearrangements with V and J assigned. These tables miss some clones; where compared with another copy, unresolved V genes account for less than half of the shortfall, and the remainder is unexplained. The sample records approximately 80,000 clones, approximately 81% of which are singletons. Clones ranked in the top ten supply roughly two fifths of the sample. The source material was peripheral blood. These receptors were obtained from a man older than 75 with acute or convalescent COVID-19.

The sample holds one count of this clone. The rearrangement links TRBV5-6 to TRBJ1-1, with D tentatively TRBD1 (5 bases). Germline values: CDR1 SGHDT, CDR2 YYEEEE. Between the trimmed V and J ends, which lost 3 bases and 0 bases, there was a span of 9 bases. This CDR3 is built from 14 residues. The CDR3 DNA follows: TGTGCCAGCAGCTCCCCGGGGGTGAACACTGAAGCTTTCTTT. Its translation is CASSSPGVNTEAFF.

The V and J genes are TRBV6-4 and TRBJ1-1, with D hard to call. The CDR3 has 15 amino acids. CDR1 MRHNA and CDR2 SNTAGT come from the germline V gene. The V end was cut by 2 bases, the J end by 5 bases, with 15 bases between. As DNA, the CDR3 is TGTGCCAGCAGTGACCAATCCTCGGGTAGAACTGAAGCTTTCTTT. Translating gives CASSDQSSGRTEAFF.

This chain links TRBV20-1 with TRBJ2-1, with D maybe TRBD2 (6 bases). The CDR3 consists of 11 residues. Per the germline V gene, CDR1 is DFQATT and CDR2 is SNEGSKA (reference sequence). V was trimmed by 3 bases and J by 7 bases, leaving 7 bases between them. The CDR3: CSASLANEQFF. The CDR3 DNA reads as TGCAGTGCTAGTCTAGCGAATGAGCAGTTCTTC.

The CDR3 region is CASSLGQGDQPQHF. CDR3 DNA sequence: TGTGCCAGCAGCTTAGGACAGGGTGATCAGCCCCAGCATTTT. The chain uses TRBV7-9 and TRBJ1-5, with 7 bases identical to TRBD1. V gave up 1 base and J gave up 5 bases; unmatched junction bases: 2. Germline CDR1 SEHNR, CDR2 FQNEAQ (reference sequence). CDR3 length: 14 residues.

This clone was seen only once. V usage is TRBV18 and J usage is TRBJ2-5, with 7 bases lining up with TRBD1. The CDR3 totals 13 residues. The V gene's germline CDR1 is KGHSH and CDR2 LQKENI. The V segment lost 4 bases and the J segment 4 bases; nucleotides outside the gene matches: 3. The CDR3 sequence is CASSRDRVETQYF. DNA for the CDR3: TGTGCCAGCTCACGTGACAGGGTAGAGACCCAGTACTTC. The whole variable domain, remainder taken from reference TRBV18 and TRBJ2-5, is NAGVMQNPRHLVRRRGQEARLRCSPMKGHSHVYWYRQLPEEGLKFMVYLQKENIIDESGMPKERFSAEFPKEGPSILRIQQVVRGDSAAYFCASSRDRVETQYFGPGTRLLVL.

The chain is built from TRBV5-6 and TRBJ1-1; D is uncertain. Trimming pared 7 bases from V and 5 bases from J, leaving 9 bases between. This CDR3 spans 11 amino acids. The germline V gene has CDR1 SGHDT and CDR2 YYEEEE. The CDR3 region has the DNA TGTGCCAGCCAATTGAGAACTGAAGCTTTCTTT. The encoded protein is CASQLRTEAFF.

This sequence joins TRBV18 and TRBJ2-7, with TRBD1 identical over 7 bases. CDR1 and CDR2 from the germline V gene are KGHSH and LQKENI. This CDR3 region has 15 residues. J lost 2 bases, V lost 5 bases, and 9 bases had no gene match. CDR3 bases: TGTGCCAGCTCATCAACTGGGACAGCCGCCTACGAGCAGTACTTC. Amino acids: CASSSTGTAAYEQYF. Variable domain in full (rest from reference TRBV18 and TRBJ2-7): NAGVMQNPRHLVRRRGQEARLRCSPMKGHSHVYWYRQLPEEGLKFMVYLQKENIIDESGMPKERFSAEFPKEGPSILRIQQVVRGDSAAYFCASSSTGTAAYEQYFGPGTRLTVT.

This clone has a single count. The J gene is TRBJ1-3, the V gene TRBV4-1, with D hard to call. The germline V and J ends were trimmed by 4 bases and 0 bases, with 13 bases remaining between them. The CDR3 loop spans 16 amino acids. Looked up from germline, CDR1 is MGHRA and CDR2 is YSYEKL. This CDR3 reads CASSPPSGRSGNTIYF. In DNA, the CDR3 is TGCGCCAGCAGCCCTCCTAGCGGGCGCTCTGGAAACACCATATATTTT.

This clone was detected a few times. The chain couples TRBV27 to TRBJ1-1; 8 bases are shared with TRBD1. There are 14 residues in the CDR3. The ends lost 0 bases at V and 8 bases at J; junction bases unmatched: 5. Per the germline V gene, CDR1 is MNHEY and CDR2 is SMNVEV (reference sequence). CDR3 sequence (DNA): TGTGCCAGCAGTTTATCGAGGACAGGGTCGGAAGCTTTCTTT. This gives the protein CASSLSRTGSEAFF.

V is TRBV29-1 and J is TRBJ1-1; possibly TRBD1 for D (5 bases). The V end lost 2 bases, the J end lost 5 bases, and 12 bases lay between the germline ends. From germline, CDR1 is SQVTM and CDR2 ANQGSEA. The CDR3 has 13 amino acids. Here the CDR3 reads CSVELQGGTEAFF. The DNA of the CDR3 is TGCAGCGTTGAACTGCAGGGTGGGACTGAAGCTTTCTTT.

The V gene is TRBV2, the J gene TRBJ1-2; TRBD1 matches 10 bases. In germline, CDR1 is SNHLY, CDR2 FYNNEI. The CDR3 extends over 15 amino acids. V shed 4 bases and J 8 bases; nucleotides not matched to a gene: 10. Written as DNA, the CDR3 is TGTGCCAGCAGTGGACAGGGGGCCGTGATTAGCGGCTACACCTTC. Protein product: CASSGQGAVISGYTF.

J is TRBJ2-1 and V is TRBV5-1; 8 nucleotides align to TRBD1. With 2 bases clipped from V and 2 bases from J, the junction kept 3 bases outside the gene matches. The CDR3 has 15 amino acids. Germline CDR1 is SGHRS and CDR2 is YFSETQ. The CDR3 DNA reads TGCGCCAGCAGCTTAACGGGACAGGCCTACAATGAGCAGTTCTTC. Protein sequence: CASSLTGQAYNEQFF.

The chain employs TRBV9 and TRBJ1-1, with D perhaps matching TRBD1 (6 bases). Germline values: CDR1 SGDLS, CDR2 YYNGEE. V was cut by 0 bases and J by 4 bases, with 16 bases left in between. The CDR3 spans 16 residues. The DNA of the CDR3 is TGTGCCAGCAGCGTAGGGTGGAGTGAAGGGGGCACTGAAGCTTTCTTT. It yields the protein CASSVGWSEGGTEAFF.

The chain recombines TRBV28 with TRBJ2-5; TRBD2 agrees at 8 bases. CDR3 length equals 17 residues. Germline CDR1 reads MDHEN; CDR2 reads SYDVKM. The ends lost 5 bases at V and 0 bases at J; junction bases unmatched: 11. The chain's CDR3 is CASSPQERGLYQETQYF. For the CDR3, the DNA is TGTGCCAGCAGTCCTCAGGAGCGGGGGCTGTACCAAGAGACCCAGTACTTC.

As DNA, the CDR3 is TGTGCCAGCAGCCAAGATAAAGGGGATCAGCCCCAGCATTTT. It translates to CASSQDKGDQPQHF. V usage is TRBV4-2 and J usage is TRBJ1-5; possible D gene TRBD1, 5 bases. Looked up from germline, CDR1 is LGHNA and CDR2 is YNFKEQ. The CDR3 totals 14 residues. The germline V and J ends were trimmed by 0 bases and 5 bases, with 8 bases remaining between them.

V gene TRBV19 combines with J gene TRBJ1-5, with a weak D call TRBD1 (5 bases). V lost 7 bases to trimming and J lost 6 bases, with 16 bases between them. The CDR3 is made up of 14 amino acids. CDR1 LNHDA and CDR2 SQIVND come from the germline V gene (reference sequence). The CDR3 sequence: CASIQENGGQPQHF. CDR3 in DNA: TGTGCCAGTATTCAAGAAAACGGGGGTCAGCCCCAGCATTTT.

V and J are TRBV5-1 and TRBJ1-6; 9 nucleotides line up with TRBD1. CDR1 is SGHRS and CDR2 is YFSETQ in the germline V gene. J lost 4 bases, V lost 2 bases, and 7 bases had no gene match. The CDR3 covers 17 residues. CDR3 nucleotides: TGCGCCAGCAGCTTTTTCGGGACAGGGTCGTATAATTCACCCCTCCACTTT. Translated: CASSFFGTGSYNSPLHF.

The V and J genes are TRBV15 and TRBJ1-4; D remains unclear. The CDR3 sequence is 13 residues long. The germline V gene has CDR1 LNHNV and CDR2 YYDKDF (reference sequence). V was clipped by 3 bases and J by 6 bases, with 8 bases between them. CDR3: CATSRRIDEKLFF. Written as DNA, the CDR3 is TGTGCCACCAGCAGGAGGATCGATGAAAAACTGTTTTTT. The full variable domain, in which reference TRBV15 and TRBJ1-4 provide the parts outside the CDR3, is DAMVIQNPRYQVTQFGKPVTLSCSQTLNHNVMYWYQQKSSQAPKLLFHYYDKDFNNEADTPDNFQSRRPNTSFCFLDIRSPGLGDTAMYLCATSRRIDEKLFFGSGTQLSVL.

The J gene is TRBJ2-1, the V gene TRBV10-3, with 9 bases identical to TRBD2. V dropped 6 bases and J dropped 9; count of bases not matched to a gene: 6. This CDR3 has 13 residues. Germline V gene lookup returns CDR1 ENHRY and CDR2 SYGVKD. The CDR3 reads CAISPSGIREQFF. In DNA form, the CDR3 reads TGTGCCATCAGCCCTAGCGGGATCCGTGAGCAGTTCTTC.

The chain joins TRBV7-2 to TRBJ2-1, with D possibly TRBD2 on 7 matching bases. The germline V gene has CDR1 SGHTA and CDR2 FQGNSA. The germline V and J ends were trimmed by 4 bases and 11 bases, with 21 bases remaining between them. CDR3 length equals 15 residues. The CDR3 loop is CASSSQGRGVGKQFF. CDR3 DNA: TGTGCCAGCAGCTCACAGGGTCGGGGGGTCGGGAAGCAGTTCTTC.

This CDR3 is CASSPLGTRTDTQYF. In DNA, the CDR3 is TGTGCCAGCTCACCGTTGGGCACCCGCACAGATACGCAGTATTTT. The V gene is TRBV18, the J gene TRBJ2-3; D is unresolved. The CDR3 contains 15 residues. In germline, CDR1 is KGHSH, CDR2 LQKENI. V shed 3 bases and J shed 1 base, with 11 bases lying between them.

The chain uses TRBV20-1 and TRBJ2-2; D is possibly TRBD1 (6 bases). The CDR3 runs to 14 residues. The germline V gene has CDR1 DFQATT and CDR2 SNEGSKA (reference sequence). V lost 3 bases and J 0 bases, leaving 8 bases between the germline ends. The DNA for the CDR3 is TGCAGTGCTAGTAGACAGGCGAACACCGGGGAGCTGTTTTTT. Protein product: CSASRQANTGELFF.

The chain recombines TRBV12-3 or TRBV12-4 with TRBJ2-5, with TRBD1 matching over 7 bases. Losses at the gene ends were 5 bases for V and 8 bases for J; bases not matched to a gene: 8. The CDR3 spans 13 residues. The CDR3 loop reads CASSLGQVSTQYF. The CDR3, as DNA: TGTGCCAGCAGTCTAGGACAGGTTAGCACCCAGTACTTC.

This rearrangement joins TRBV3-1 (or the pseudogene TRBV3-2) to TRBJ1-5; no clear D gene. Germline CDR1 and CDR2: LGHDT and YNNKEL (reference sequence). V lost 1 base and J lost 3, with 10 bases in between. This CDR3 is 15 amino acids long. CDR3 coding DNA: TGTGCCAGCAGCCAAGTGAGGGTTCACAATCAGCCCCAGCATTTT. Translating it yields CASSQVRVHNQPQHF.

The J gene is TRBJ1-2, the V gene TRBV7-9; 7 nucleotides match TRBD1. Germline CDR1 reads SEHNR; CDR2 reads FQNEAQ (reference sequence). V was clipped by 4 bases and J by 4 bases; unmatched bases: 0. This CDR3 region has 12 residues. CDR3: CASSSGGYGYTF. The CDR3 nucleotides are TGTGCCAGCAGCTCAGGGGGCTATGGCTACACCTTC.

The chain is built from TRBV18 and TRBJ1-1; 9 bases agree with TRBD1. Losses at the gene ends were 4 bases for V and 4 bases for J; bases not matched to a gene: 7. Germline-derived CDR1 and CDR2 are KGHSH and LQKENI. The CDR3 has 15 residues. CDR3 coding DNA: TGTGCCAGCTCACAACCGGGACAGGGTGGCACTGAAGCTTTCTTT. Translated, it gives CASSQPGQGGTEAFF. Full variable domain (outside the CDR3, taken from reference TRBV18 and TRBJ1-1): NAGVMQNPRHLVRRRGQEARLRCSPMKGHSHVYWYRQLPEEGLKFMVYLQKENIIDESGMPKERFSAEFPKEGPSILRIQQVVRGDSAAYFCASSQPGQGGTEAFFGQGTRLTVV.

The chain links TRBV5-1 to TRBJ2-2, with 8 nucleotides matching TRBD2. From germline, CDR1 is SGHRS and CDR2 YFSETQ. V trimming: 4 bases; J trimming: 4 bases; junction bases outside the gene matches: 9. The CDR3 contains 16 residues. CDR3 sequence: CASSPVSGIGTGELFF. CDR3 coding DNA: TGCGCCAGCAGCCCGGTTAGCGGGATAGGCACCGGGGAGCTGTTTTTT.

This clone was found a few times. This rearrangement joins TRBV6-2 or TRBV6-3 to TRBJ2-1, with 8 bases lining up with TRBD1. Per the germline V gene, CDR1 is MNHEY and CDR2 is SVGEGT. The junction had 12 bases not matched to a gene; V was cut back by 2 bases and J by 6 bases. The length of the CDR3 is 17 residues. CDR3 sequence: CASSYARGQGRVNEQFF. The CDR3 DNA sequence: TGTGCCAGCAGTTACGCCCGAGGACAGGGAAGGGTCAATGAGCAGTTCTTC.